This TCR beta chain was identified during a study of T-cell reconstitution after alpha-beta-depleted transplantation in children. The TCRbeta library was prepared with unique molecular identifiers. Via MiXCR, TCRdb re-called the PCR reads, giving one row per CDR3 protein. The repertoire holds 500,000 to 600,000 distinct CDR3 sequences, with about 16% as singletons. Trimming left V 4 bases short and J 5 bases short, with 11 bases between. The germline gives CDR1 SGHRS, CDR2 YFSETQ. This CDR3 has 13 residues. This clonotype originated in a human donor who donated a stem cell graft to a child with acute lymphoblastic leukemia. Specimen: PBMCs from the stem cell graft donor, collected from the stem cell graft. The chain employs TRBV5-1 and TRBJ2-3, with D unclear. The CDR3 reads CASSPARGDTQYF. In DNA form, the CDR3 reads TGCGCCAGCAGCCCCGCTAGAGGAGATACGCAGTATTTT.